The next 13 T cell receptor beta chains were all read from a single sample in a study of blood T cell repertoires in COVID-19. The assay was immunoSEQ multiplex PCR, and TCRdb's table has in-frame clones only and misses some. The sample carries 200,000 to 250,000 clones, 86% recorded once. The specimen sequenced was PBMCs or T cells enriched from blood (not recorded which). These receptors all come from a woman between 45 and 60 years old who had recovered from COVID-19.

The chain links TRBV5-4 to TRBJ1-1, with unresolved D. V lost 0 bases and J lost 0, with 9 bases in between. The CDR3 runs to 15 residues. Germline V gene lookup returns CDR1 SGHNT and CDR2 YYREEE (reference sequence). DNA for the CDR3: TGTGCCAGCAGCTTGGGTGGGAGCATGAACACTGAAGCTTTCTTT. It is translated as CASSLGGSMNTEAFF.

CDR3 DNA: TGCAGCGCCCTGGACAGAACCTACGAGCAGTACTTC. The encoded protein is CSALDRTYEQYF. The chain links TRBV29-1 to TRBJ2-7, with D maybe TRBD1 (6 bases). The V end was cut by 7 bases, the J end by 2 bases, with 12 bases between. Germline V gene sequence: CDR1 SQVTM, CDR2 ANQGSEA. The CDR3 covers 12 residues.

The genes are TRBV7-2 and TRBJ1-1; unclear D gene. Looked up from germline, CDR1 is SGHTA and CDR2 is FQGNSA. Trimming took off 6 bases at V and 1 base at J, with 15 bases between the two ends. The CDR3 length is 15 residues. The CDR3 sequence is CASSPNGVRNTEAFF. Here the CDR3 DNA reads TGTGCCAGCAGTCCCAACGGGGTAAGGAACACTGAAGCTTTCTTT. The full variable domain, completed using reference TRBV7-2 and TRBJ1-1, is GAGVSQSPSNKVTEKGKDVELRCDPISGHTALYWYRQSLGQGLEFLIYFQGNSAPDKSGLPSDRFSAERTGGSVSTLTIQRTQQEDSAVYLCASSPNGVRNTEAFFGQGTRLTVV.

The chain joins TRBV7-8 to TRBJ2-5, with TRBD2 matching over 9 bases. The germline V gene encodes CDR1 SGHVS and CDR2 FQNEAQ. CDR3 length: 16 residues. Losses at the gene ends were 3 bases for V and 5 bases for J; bases not matched to a gene: 10. The CDR3 region is CASSFEGAGGPETQYF. The CDR3, as DNA: TGTGCCAGCAGCTTCGAAGGGGCGGGAGGGCCGGAGACCCAGTACTTC.

The chain uses TRBV11-3 and TRBJ2-5; D is possibly TRBD2 (6 bases). The CDR3 consists of 16 residues. Trimming cost V 4 bases and J 0 bases, with 15 bases left between them. The germline CDR1 and CDR2 sequences are SGHNT and YENEEA. CDR3 nucleotides: TGTGCCAGCAGCTCAGGAACCCGGGGGTACCAAGAGACCCAGTACTTC. Encoded protein: CASSSGTRGYQETQYF. The complete variable domain, with remaining parts taken from reference TRBV11-3 and TRBJ2-5, reads EAGVVQSPRYKIIEKKQPVAFWCNPISGHNTLYWYLQNLGQGPELLIRYENEEAVDDSQLPKDRFSAERLKGVDSTLKIQPAELGDSAVYLCASSSGTRGYQETQYFGPGTRLLVL.

V gene TRBV19 combines with J gene TRBJ1-1; D call uncertain. V was pared by 4 bases and J by 0 bases, with 12 bases between. Germline V gives CDR1 LNHDA, CDR2 SQIVND (reference sequence). This CDR3 is built from 15 residues. CDR3 in amino acids: CASSTSLAVNTEAFF. CDR3 nucleotides: TGTGCCAGTAGTACAAGTTTGGCGGTGAACACTGAAGCTTTCTTT.

This chain links TRBV27 with TRBJ2-1; 10 positions match TRBD1. With V trimmed by 5 bases and J by 2 bases, 12 bases remained unmatched. The CDR3 loop spans 18 amino acids. Germline assignment: CDR1 MNHEY and CDR2 SMNVEV (reference sequence). CDR3 sequence: CASSPEDRGDSAYNEQFF. The CDR3 nucleotides read TGTGCCAGCAGTCCGGAGGACAGGGGGGACTCTGCCTACAATGAGCAGTTCTTC.

This clone was detected once. The rearrangement links TRBV7-2 to TRBJ1-2; D ambiguous. Trimming removed 5 bases at V and 4 bases at J, with 11 bases between. The CDR3 covers 13 residues. Germline CDR1 is SGHTA and CDR2 is FQGNSA. The CDR3 bases are TGTGCCAGCAGCCAAGCAGGTCTCTATGGCTACACCTTC. Translated: CASSQAGLYGYTF.

V is TRBV12-2 and J is TRBJ2-1; the D call in the table, TRBD1, was not verified against the DNA. TRBV12-2 has pseudogene status. The CDR3 consists of 16 residues. CDR3 amino acids: CASRPTKDRSIEQQFF. The DNA of the CDR3 is TGTGCAAGTCGCCCGACGAAGGACAGGTCGATAGAGCAGCAGTTCTTC.

The chain employs TRBV11-2 and TRBJ2-5, with D possibly TRBD2 on 6 matching bases. Deletions cut 8 bases from V and 14 bases from J, with 18 bases between. The CDR3 runs 11 residues. Germline values: CDR1 SGHAT, CDR2 FQNNGV. The CDR3 DNA reads as TGTGCCAGCTCTGGGACCCGGGACTTTTACTTC. Translation gives CASSGTRDFYF.

The J gene is TRBJ1-1, the V gene TRBV28, with unresolved D. Trimming removed 6 bases from V and 0 bases from J, with 8 bases in between. The CDR3 extends over 13 amino acids. Germline V lookup: CDR1 MDHEN, CDR2 SYDVKM. This CDR3 is CASREDLNTEAFF. CDR3 sequence (DNA): TGTGCCAGCAGGGAGGACCTGAACACTGAAGCTTTCTTT. Variable domain in full (rest from reference TRBV28 and TRBJ1-1): DVKVTQSSRYLVKRTGEKVFLECVQDMDHENMFWYRQDPGLGLRLIYFSYDVKMKEKGDIPEGYSVSREKKERFSLILESASTNQTSMYLCASREDLNTEAFFGQGTRLTVV.

The chain is built from TRBV5-1 and TRBJ1-2, with 8 bases identical to TRBD1. CDR1 and CDR2 from the germline V gene are SGHRS and YFSETQ. The junction had 7 bases not matched to a gene; V was cut back by 4 bases and J by 2 bases. The CDR3 spans 15 residues. The CDR3 DNA reads TGCGCCAGCAGCCCTGGGACAGGTTTAAACTATGGCTACACCTTC. It encodes CASSPGTGLNYGYTF. The full variable domain, rest sourced from reference TRBV5-1 and TRBJ1-2, is KAGVTQTPRYLIKTRGQQVTLSCSPISGHRSVSWYQQTPGQGLQFLFEYFSETQRNKGNFPGRFSGRQFSNSRSEMNVSTLELGDSALYLCASSPGTGLNYGYTFGSGTRLTVV.

J is TRBJ1-5 and V is TRBV27; 8 positions agree with TRBD1. V shed 6 bases and J 9 bases; nucleotides not matched to a gene: 10. The germline gives CDR1 MNHEY, CDR2 SMNVEV (reference sequence). CDR3 size: 14 residues. CDR3 amino acids: CASRRGQGLTPQHF. The CDR3 nucleotides read TGTGCCAGCAGGAGAGGACAGGGCCTTACGCCCCAGCATTTT.